This section outlines one T cell receptor beta chain sequence together with its context. Both 60 Vbeta primers and 13 Jbeta primers went into the PCR. Original analysis: Later reanalysis found roughly 80 million unique TCR beta chains, about 11 million of them shared. Here immunoSEQ multiplex PCR was the method, and the copy in TCRdb shows in-frame clones only, minus some. The V and J calls and clone size were taken over from that table, and D and trimming were inferred from the DNA. The sample includes 100,000 to 150,000 clones, about 74% of them seen just once. The data belong to a study of cytomegalovirus exposure and HLA in healthy donors. The overall study: Most donors, 70% to 85% of approximately 400 genotyped, fell in the Caucasian-associated ancestry cluster.

The V end lost 7 bases, the J end lost 0 bases, and 9 bases lay between the germline ends. CDR1 and CDR2 from the germline V gene are SNHLY and FYNNEI. The CDR3 runs to 13 residues. This sequence was found in a woman aged 60-75 years in good health and CMV-seronegative. The V gene is TRBV2, the J gene TRBJ1-1, with unresolved D. The sequencing sample was made of PBMCs. CDR3: CASTEEVNTEAFF. DNA of the CDR3: TGTGCCAGCACCGAAGAGGTGAACACTGAAGCTTTCTTT.